The entry below gives a single T cell receptor (beta chain) sequence along with its context. This clonotype was detected a few times. The antigen it recognizes is unknown. Per-base qualities were not stored, and no clone one base away is much larger. The data were taken from a study of type 1 regulatory T cells (dated by TCRdb to the early 2020s). Regarding the study in general: An in vitro protocol by which a Tr1-enriched, alloantigen-specific CD4 T cell product named T-allo10 was generated was characterized in the study. T-allo10 was being tested clinically in patients with hematological malignancies who were undergoing allogeneic hematopoietic stem cell transplantation. Overall study results and their limits: Tr1 cells showed a more restricted TCR repertoire than non-Tr1 cells, which the study interpreted as alloantigen-induced clonal expansion.

Reading the germline V gene gives CDR1 SGHVS and CDR2 FNYEAQ. V is pruned by 2 bases and J by 5 bases, leaving 7 bases of the junction without a gene match. The CDR3 runs 15 amino acids, cysteine and phenylalanine included. The CDR3 DNA has 45 bases and is translated from base 1. Data came from an Illumina MiSeq. The public reads were reanalyzed by TCRdb: fastp trimming at Q25, MiXCR alignment, in-frame beta chains only. One record per CDR3 amino acid sequence lists the most common genes and DNA. This sample lists roughly 60,000 distinct CDR3 sequences; over 50% were detected once. Approximately 1.8% of the sample is in the top ten clones.

The chain was built from TRBV7-6 and TRBJ2-7; 9 of the junction bases match TRBD2. The sequenced material came from cultured non-Tr1 T cells, either the whole culture or a sorted T cell fraction (not recorded which). The sample's cell subset or site, from its label and the paper: non-Tr1 population from the T-allo10 product. The receptor comes from a human donor in good health. The DNA sequence is TGTGCCAGCAGCTTAATAGCGGGAGTCGGCAACGAGCAGTACTTC. This codes for CASSLIAGVGNEQYF.